This TCR beta chain was sequenced during a study of cytomegalovirus exposure and HLA in healthy donors. With respect to this clone: Antigen unknown.

Study-wide findings and caveats: In a later analysis, specific HLA alleles were associated with 15,000 to 20,000 TCR beta sequences at a 0.05 false discovery rate. Presence/absence analyses assumed roughly uniform sequencing depth across donors.

It was with 60 Vbeta and 13 Jbeta primers that the PCR ran. This table comes from immunoSEQ multiplex PCR, and its TCRdb copy is limited to in-frame clones, with some not included. The data hold 150,000 to 200,000 clones, with about 75% observed a single time. Trimming cost V 2 bases and J 1 base; bases outside gene matches: 7. The CDR3 is made up of 18 amino acids. CDR1 is SNHLY, CDR2 FYNNEI, per germline. The chain recombines TRBV2 with TRBJ2-3; TRBD2 matches 12 bases. This receptor was obtained from a man aged 18 to 29 in good health and CMV-seropositive. Sequenced input: PBMCs. DNA of the CDR3: TGTGCCAGCAGTGAATGGGGACTAGCGGGCGAAGGCACAGATACGCAGTATTTT. It translates to CASSEWGLAGEGTDTQYF.